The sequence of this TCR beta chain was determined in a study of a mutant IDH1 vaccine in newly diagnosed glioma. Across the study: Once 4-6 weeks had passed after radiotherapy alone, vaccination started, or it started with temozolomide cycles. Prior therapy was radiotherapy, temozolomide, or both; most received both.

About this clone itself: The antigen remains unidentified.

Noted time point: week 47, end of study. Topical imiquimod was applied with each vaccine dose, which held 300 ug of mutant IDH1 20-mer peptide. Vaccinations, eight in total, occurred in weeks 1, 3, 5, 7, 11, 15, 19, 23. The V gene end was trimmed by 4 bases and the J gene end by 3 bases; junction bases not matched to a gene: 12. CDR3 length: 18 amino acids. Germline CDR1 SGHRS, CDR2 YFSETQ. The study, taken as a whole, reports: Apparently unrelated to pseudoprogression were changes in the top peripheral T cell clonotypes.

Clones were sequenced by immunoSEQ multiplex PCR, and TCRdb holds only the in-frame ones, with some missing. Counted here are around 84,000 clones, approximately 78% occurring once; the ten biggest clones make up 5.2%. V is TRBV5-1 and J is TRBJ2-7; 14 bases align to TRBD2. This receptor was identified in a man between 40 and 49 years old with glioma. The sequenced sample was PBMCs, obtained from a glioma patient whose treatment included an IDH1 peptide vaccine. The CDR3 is CASSSFGTSGRISYEQYF. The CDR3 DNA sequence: TGCGCCAGCAGCAGCTTCGGGACTAGCGGGAGAATTAGCTACGAGCAGTACTTC.